The subject of this entry is one TCR beta chain. No cognate antigen has been identified for it. No qualities accompany the bases; no much larger clone lies one base away. The CDR3 has 12 amino acids, counting the end cysteine and phenylalanine. Kept here is only the CDR3 DNA, which spans 36 bases and is read in frame from base 1. Deletion took 6 bases off V and 4 bases off J, with a span of 9 bases between the germline ends. Per the germline V gene, SGHVS is the CDR1 and FNYEAQ is the CDR2. The run used an Illumina HiSeq 1500. In TCRdb, the public reads were trimmed at Q25 with fastp and aligned with MiXCR, with productive beta chains retained. Every entry covers one CDR3 protein and lists the most common genes and DNA from its rows. Here the sample has around 740,000 distinct CDR3 sequences; 35% occur a single time. Roughly 2.8% of the sample rests with the top ten. This sample was taken from a study of T cell repertoires in cytomegalovirus infection (dated by TCRdb to the late 2010s). At the level of the whole study: Donor HLA type was relevant to the analysis, as public TCR beta signatures indicated carriage of CMV infection together with the matching HLA type.

Points the paper makes about the study in general: The ex vivo response was dominated by HLA-C-restricted CMV-specific TCR beta clonotypes, which also provided the single most frequent clonotype in two of eight donors. Cumulative frequency of public TCR beta family members discriminated carriers of CMV infection plus the relevant HLA type in this cohort and an independent approximately 370-donor cohort.

The sequence came from a human donor in good health (CMV status not recorded). Some clones in this sample may be carry-over from other donors' samples. The V and J segments used are TRBV7-6 and TRBJ2-5; no D gene can be assigned with confidence. Sequences were obtained from PBMCs. CDR3 sequence: CASRMRSETQYF. Read as DNA, the sequence is TGTGCCAGCAGAATGAGGTCAGAGACCCAGTACTTC.